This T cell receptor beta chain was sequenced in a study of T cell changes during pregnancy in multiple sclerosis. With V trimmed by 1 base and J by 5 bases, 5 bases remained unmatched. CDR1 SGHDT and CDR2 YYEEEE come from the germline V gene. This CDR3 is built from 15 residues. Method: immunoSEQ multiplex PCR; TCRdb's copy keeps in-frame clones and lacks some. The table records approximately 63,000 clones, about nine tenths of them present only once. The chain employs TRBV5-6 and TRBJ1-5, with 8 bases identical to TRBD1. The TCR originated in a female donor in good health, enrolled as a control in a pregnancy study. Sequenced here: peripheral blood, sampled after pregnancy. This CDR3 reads CASSLMRTGYQPQHF. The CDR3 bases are TGTGCCAGCAGCTTGATGAGGACAGGGTATCAGCCCCAGCATTTT.